This record looks at one T cell receptor (beta chain) sequence and its context. The target of this receptor is not known. Within one base of it there is no much larger clone, and no base qualities were kept. After removal of 3 bases from V and 7 bases from J, the junction retains 15 bases not matched to a gene. Inclusive of the bounding cysteine and phenylalanine, the CDR3 is 18 residues long. CDR3 DNA only is kept here, 54 bases in frame from base 1. CDR1 is given as MGHRA and CDR2 as YSYEKL, both from the germline V gene. The data derive from a study of OX40 agonist ivuxolimab in advanced cancers. Study-wide context: Ivuxolimab was an agonistic, fully human IgG2 monoclonal antibody directed against OX40 (CD134), a costimulatory receptor. Intravenous ivuxolimab was administered to patients every 2 weeks at six dose levels: 0.01, 0.1, 0.3, 1.5, 3 and 10 mg/kg. Of the 50 to 55 patients in dose escalation, about 20 had hepatocellular carcinoma, roughly 15 had melanoma, 9 had renal cell carcinoma and 9 had head and neck cancer. In the dose-escalation cohort, approximately 82% of patients were male, and the mean age was approximately 60 years with a range of roughly 20 to 85. Patients were allowed to have had prior anti-PD-1, anti-PD-L1 or anti-CTLA-4 therapy, and approximately 40% of the dose-escalation patients had been treated with checkpoint inhibitors. Partial responses were achieved by three dose-escalation patients, of whom one had hepatocellular carcinoma and two had cutaneous melanoma. Peripheral TCRbeta sequencing was intended to test whether TCR sequence diversity was altered and clonal T-cell expansion was caused by ivuxolimab. The paper describes the monotherapy dose-escalation part (N of about 47 patients) of the phase I trial of ivuxolimab.

To sequence the TCRbeta CDR3 region, genomic DNA was isolated from the sorted cells. The immunoSEQ Assay was used for sequencing of TCRbeta CDR3 regions. TCRdb holds this immuneACCESS table with in-frame rearrangements only. Some clones are missing; in checked studies, unresolved V genes explain under half, and the rest has no known cause. Here the sample has about 39,000 clones; about 93% occur a single time. Of the sample, approximately 22% is held by the ten largest clones. Patients with autoimmune disease history or receiving systemic immunosuppression were excluded from the trial. Peripheral blood for TCR sequencing was collected from all dose cohorts at baseline, on cycle 4 day 1, and on cycle 7 day 1. Samples came from an open-label, multicenter, first-in-human phase I dose-escalation trial of ivuxolimab. Adults with locally advanced or metastatic melanoma, renal cell, hepatocellular, or head and neck squamous cell carcinoma were enrolled in the trial. Before TCR sequencing, CD4+ T cells and CD8+ T cells from peripheral blood were sorted into separate populations.

Study-wide conclusions, independent of this receptor: Low levels of normalized T-cell clonal expansion were also seen in some patients who did not respond. After ivuxolimab, CD8+ T cells had more expanded clones than CD4+ T cells on average. At doses of 0.1 to 3.0 mg/kg, clonal expansion of both CD4+ and CD8+ T cells in blood was seen between baseline and week 6. Which antigens the clonally expanded peripheral T cells were specific for was not determined. Partial responders in the 0.1-3.0 mg/kg groups had among the lowest normalized peripheral clonal expansion, especially among CD8+ T cells.

The TCR sequence derives from an adult with an advanced solid tumor such as melanoma, head and neck, liver or kidney cancer. The sequencing here drew on CD4+ or CD8+ T cells sorted from blood, taken in a trial of the OX40 agonist ivuxolimab. The chain couples TRBV4-1 to TRBJ1-6; 7 bases in the junction line up with TRBD1. For the CDR3, the sequence is CASSQTATGTAYNSPLHF. The sequence in DNA is TGCGCCAGCAGCCAGACCGCCACCGGGACAGCATACAATTCACCCCTCCACTTT.